A selection of T cell receptor beta chains follows, all from one sample in a study of beta chain features in type 1 diabetes. The assay was immunoSEQ multiplex PCR, and TCRdb's table has in-frame clones only and misses some. The data hold about 220,000 clones, with approximately 10% observed a single time. What was sequenced was central memory CD4+ T cells from blood. These receptors originate from a man younger than 30 in good health. Each CDR3 is given with its conserved first and last residue.

J	V	CDR3
TRBJ1-1	TRBV7-3	CASSPGRNTEAFF
TRBJ1-4	TRBV7-6	CASSFGQAEKLFF
TRBJ2-3	TRBV18	CASSPLQDTDTQYF
TRBJ2-3	TRBV13	CASSAKGLGDTQYF
TRBJ2-5	TRBV7-2	CASSLPGGAETQYF
TRBJ2-2	TRBV14	CASSQGTSGRSGELFF
TRBJ2-3	TRBV2	CASSVAGGQDTQYF
TRBJ2-3	TRBV10-3	CAISVARTDTQYF
TRBJ2-1	TRBV30	CASGRQTYNEQFF
TRBJ2-5	TRBV27	CASSFGQSGETQYF
TRBJ2-5	TRBV9	CASSVGGSGGSQETQYF
TRBJ2-1	TRBV2	CASSDAGDDYNEQFF
TRBJ2-1	TRBV6-5	CASSLTWEDEQFF
TRBJ1-2	TRBV30	CAWSVLRGRDGYTF
TRBJ2-7	TRBV29-1	CSVIRGPSYEQYF
TRBJ2-4	TRBV5-4	CASSLPGLAKNIQYF
TRBJ2-7	TRBV6-6	CASRSGGLYEQYF
TRBJ1-5	TRBV9	CASSVEGGPQHF
TRBJ2-1	TRBV14	CASSQDLAQPPQFF
TRBJ2-3	TRBV29-1	CSVDRGADTQYF
TRBJ2-3	TRBV18	CASSPPSGGSRTDTQYF
TRBJ2-2	TRBV7-9	CASATGGTVNTGELFF
TRBJ2-3	TRBV29-1	CSVAPGQGTDTQYF
TRBJ2-7	TRBV7-9	CASSFRAGSSYEQYF
TRBJ2-1	TRBV7-9	CASSRGLNEQFF
TRBJ1-2	TRBV15	CATSRGTGDYYGYTF
TRBJ2-1	TRBV19	CASSLLVRGNEQFF
TRBJ1-1	TRBV7-9	CASSYRGDTEAFF
TRBJ2-5	TRBV7-2	CASSLEVGRKQETQYF
TRBJ2-5	TRBV7-2	CASSPDRGETQYF
TRBJ1-1	TRBV7-2	CASSQRTGDTEAFF
TRBJ2-7	TRBV4-2	CASSQDSGRFEQYF
TRBJ2-5	TRBV7-9	CASSFQTRETQYF
TRBJ2-5	TRBV11-1	CASSRRTTETQYF
TRBJ2-1	TRBV13	CASSSGAQRNYNEQFF
TRBJ2-7	TRBV5-4	CASSLGQQRLEQYF
TRBJ2-1	TRBV7-9	CASSRVSSYNEQFF
TRBJ2-2	TRBV29-1	CSVGTGVHTGELFF
TRBJ2-3	TRBV29-1	CSAETARTQYF
TRBJ1-5	TRBV4-3	CASSQDRSPNQPQHF
TRBJ2-3	TRBV9	CASSPTWDSQDTQYF
TRBJ2-1	TRBV11-1	CASSSRQGEYNEQFF
TRBJ2-4	TRBV29-1	CSVEGEAKNIQYF
TRBJ2-5	TRBV5-6	CASRSRDRGRETQYF
TRBJ2-7	TRBV5-4	CASSLLGAPYREQYF
TRBJ2-7	TRBV28	CASSLQPGASSYEQYF
TRBJ2-2	TRBV7-2	CASSLDRQGPTNTGELFF
TRBJ1-5	TRBV9	CASSVSGMENQPQHF
TRBJ2-7	TRBV9	CASSKGGLAGGPGSYEQYF
TRBJ2-1	TRBV25-1	CASSGGSARRFF
TRBJ1-5	TRBV19	CASSQGPYSNQPQHF
TRBJ2-7	TRBV29-1	CSVEKGQGTKQYF
TRBJ2-7	TRBV7-7	CASSPSTTGGSYEQYF
TRBJ2-5	TRBV11-1	CASSFLSEQETQYF
TRBJ2-7	TRBV15	CATSRAGGFSYEQYF
TRBJ2-7	TRBV10-3	CAISESSYEQYF
TRBJ1-5	TRBV7-2	CASSFSNQPQHF
TRBJ2-5	TRBV14	CASSTGTRKTQYF